This TCR beta chain was captured by sequencing in a study of cytomegalovirus exposure and HLA in healthy donors. With regard to this clone: Its antigen is not known.

Study results and caveats: Certain sequence variants were highly shared and formed a cluster, and this cluster was likely a sequencing artifact. TCR beta V- and J-gene trimming was later associated with a missense DCLRE1C variant.

PCR employed 60 Vbeta and 13 Jbeta primers. The repertoire was sequenced with immunoSEQ multiplex PCR; TCRdb's copy has only in-frame clones and lacks some. The sample carries approximately 150,000 clones, about 85% recorded once. Sequencing was carried out using PBMCs. The receptor was derived from a boy aged 2-9 years in good health and CMV-seronegative.

CDR3 in amino acids: CASRQREGRTEAFF. CDR3 DNA: TGTGCCAGCAGACAACGTGAGGGCCGCACTGAAGCTTTCTTT. The V call is TRBV6-6, the J call TRBJ1-1; no definite D call. CDR1 and CDR2 from the germline V gene are MNHNY and SVGAGI (reference sequence). V was cut by 6 bases and J by 4 bases, with 15 bases left in between. The CDR3 contains 14 residues.